This TCR beta chain comes out of a study of blood T cells in healthy people across ages. The table lists this clonotype with a count of one. A read error may produce the germline difference seen at one junction end. Total RNA extraction produced at least 5.5 micrograms (per sample) for the study. Alongside a J-beta primer mix, a sample-barcoded 5' primer served in a second PCR lasting roughly 7 to 12 cycles. TCRdb re-called the 5' RACE reads through MiXCR, storing one row per CDR3 protein. Among about 1.7 million distinct CDR3 sequences, roughly 28% were seen once, and the ten largest hold around 7.7%. CDR1 LGHDT and CDR2 YNNKEL come from the germline V gene (reference sequence). The CDR3 is made up of 12 amino acids.

Sequencing was performed on blood. The receptor was derived from a woman aged 25-40 years in good health. The chain carries TRBV3-1 and TRBJ1-1; D is unclear. The DNA of the CDR3 is TGTGCCAGCAGCCGCAGAGACACTGAAGCTTCCTTT. Translating gives CASSRRDTEASF.